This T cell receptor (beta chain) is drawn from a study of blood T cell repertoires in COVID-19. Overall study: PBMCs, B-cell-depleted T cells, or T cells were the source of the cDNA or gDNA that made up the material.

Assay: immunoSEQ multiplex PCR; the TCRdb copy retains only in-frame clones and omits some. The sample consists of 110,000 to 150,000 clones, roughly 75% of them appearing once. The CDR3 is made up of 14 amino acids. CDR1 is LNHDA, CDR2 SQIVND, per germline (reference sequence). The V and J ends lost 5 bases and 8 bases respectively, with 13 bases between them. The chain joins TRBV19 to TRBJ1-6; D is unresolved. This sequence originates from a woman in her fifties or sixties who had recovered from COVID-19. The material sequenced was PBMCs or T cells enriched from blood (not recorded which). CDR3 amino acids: CASSETGMDSPLHF. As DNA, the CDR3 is TGTGCCAGTAGTGAGACGGGGATGGATTCACCCCTCCACTTT.